This T cell receptor (beta chain) was recorded in a study of T cell clonality in common variable immunodeficiency. This clone was seen a handful of times. Antigen: not known. The read falls 3 residues short of the CDR3 end, and the missing part is taken from the germline J gene. TCRdb's table, derived via immunoSEQ multiplex PCR, lists solely in-frame clones and lacks some. This sample carries around 42,000 clones, none of them present only once. Overall study results and limits: Reportedly, TCR beta sequences from common variable immunodeficiency showed fewer deletions and N-nucleotide insertions.

Germline-derived CDR1 and CDR2 are SNHLY and FYNNEI. The CDR3 has 15 residues. V was clipped by 7 bases and J by 4 bases; unmatched bases: 13. The TCR originated in a human donor with common variable immunodeficiency. This chain links TRBV2 with TRBJ2-7, with 7 bases that match TRBD1. The sequencing input was peripheral blood mononuclear cells. The part of the CDR3 DNA that was read is TGTGCCAGCACCCCGGGACAGTTAGATTTATACGAG. Its protein product is CASTPGQLDLYE. The CDR3 as a whole reads CASTPGQLDLYEQYF.